The clone carrying this T cell receptor beta chain is a singleton in its sample. V dropped 6 bases and J dropped 6; count of bases not matched to a gene: 10. CDR3 length equals 15 residues. CDR1 and CDR2 from the germline V gene are SGHNT and YYREEE (reference sequence). These data come from a study of blood T cell repertoires in COVID-19. As for the study in general: Samples representing acute and convalescent COVID-19 were sourced from the United States, Italy and Spain.

Repertoires were generated with immunoSEQ multiplex PCR, while TCRdb's copy carries only in-frame clones and drops some. The repertoire holds some 110,000 clones, with 65% to 85% as singletons. The chain carries TRBV5-4 and TRBJ2-1, with 9 bases aligning to TRBD2. The sequence came from a woman in her twenties or thirties who had recovered from COVID-19. Source material: PBMCs or T cells enriched from blood (not recorded which). CDR3 DNA: TGTGCCAGCAACGTAGCGGGGGCCCCTCTCAATGAGCAGTTCTTC. It specifies CASNVAGAPLNEQFF.